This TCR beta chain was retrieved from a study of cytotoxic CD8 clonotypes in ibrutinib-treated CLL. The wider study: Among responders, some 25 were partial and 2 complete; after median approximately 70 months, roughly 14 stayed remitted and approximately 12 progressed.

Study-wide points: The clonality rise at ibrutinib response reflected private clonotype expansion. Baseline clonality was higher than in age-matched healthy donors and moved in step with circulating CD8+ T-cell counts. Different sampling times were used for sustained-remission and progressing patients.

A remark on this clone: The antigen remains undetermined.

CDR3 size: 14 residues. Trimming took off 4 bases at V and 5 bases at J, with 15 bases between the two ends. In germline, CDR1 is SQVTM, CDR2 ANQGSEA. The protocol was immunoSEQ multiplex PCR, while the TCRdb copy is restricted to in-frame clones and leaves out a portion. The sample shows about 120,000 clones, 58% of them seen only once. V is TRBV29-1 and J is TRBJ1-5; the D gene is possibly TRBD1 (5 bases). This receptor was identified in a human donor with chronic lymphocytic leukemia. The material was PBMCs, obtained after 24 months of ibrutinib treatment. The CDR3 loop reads CSVVRGNVHQPQHF. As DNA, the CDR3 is TGCAGCGTTGTCCGGGGGAACGTTCATCAGCCCCAGCATTTT.